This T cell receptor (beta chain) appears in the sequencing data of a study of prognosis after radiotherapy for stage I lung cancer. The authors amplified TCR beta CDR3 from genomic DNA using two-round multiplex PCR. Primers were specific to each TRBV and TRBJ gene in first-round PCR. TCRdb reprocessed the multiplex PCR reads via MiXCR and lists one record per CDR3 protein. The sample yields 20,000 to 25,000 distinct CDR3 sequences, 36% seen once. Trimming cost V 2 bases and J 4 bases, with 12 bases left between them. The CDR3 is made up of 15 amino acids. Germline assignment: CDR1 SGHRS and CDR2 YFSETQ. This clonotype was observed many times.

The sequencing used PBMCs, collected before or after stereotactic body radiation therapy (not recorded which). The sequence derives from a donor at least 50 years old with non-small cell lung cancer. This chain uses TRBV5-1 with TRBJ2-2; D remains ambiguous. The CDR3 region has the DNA TGCGCCAGCAGCTTCGGAGACTGGTCCACCGGGGAGCTGTTTTTT. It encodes CASSFGDWSTGELFF.